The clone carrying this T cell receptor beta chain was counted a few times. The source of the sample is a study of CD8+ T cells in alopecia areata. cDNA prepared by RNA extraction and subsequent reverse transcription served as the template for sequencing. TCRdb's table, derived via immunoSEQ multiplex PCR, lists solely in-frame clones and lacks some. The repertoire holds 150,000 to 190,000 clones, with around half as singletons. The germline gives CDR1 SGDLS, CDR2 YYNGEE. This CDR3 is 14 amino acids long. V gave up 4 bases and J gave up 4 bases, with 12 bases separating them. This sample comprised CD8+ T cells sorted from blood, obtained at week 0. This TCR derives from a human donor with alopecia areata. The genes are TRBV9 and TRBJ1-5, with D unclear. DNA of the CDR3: TGTGCCAGCAGCTCAGAAGGGATTAATCAGCCCCAGCATTTT. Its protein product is CASSSEGINQPQHF.